A single T cell receptor beta chain is shown here with its context. The clone's antigen remains unknown. Base qualities were left out, and no much larger clone turns up one base away. This entry is derived from a study of PD-L1 blockade in urothelial cancer (dated 2017 in TCRdb). Notes on the research overall: All patients started therapy around 2014 and received atezolizumab 1,200 mg intravenously every 3 weeks. Whole exome sequencing and RNA sequencing of pretreatment tumors were performed alongside TCR sequencing in the same patients. Blood samples were analyzed at 3 weeks after treatment start (second dose) and at 6 weeks after treatment start. Patients had an ECOG performance status of 0 or 1 and had received between 0 and 3 prior chemotherapy regimens. Durable clinical benefit was defined as a progression-free survival longer than 6 months, and TCR features were additionally tested against progression-free survival and overall survival. Pretreatment tumor samples, along with matched peripheral blood serially collected before and after atezolizumab treatment, were subjected to TCR sequencing. Somatic, immune and clinical correlates of response to PD-L1 blockade with atezolizumab in urothelial cancer were the focus of an exploratory multi-omic analysis. Pretreatment blood TCR-seq was available for about 28 patients, at least one posttreatment blood collection was obtained for some 25 patients, and tumor TCR-seq was available for some 25 patients. Blood samples gave median yields of 141,255 T cells and over 80,000 unique TCRs, along with a median clonality of approximately 0.084. Roughly 10 patients reached durable clinical benefit, while 20 patients did not. About 90% of the roughly 29 patients were males with bladder-origin urothelial cancer, and about 65% of the roughly 29 reported a prior smoking history.

Synthetic TCR analog templates were spiked into each PCR so that absolute template abundance could be estimated from read counts. TCRbeta CDR3 regions were amplified from genomic DNA with bias-controlled V and J gene primers using the immunoSEQ assay. Rearranged TCRbeta segments were sequenced at approximately 20X coverage. As for how the authors treated the data: Sequencing errors were corrected by clustering, and CDR3s were annotated against IMGT so that V, D and J genes could be assigned. Downstream analyses used only productive TCRbeta rearrangements, leaving out any out-of-frame or stop-codon sequences. Clonality was computed as one minus Shannon entropy normalized by the log of the number of unique productive sequences. Fisher's exact test with Benjamini-Hochberg correction, using a cutoff of adjusted p below 0.01, was how clones that differed between time points or between blood and tumor were identified. Entries here come from immuneACCESS through TCRdb and include only in-frame sequences with V and J called. Some clones fail to appear in such tables; in the studies checked, an unresolved V gene covers under half of the shortfall, and the cause of the remainder is unknown. The D gene and trimming were derived from the DNA, and the V and J assignments and clone size from that table. The sample records 70,000 or so clones, approximately 87% of which are singletons. Jointly, the top ten make up 3.5% to 5% of the sample.

In the paper's terms, the time point label means: pretreatment peripheral blood. The cohort comprised around 31 patients with locally advanced or metastatic urothelial carcinoma treated at Memorial Sloan Kettering on a trial protocol. Peripheral blood mononuclear cells were collected pretreatment and during treatment, with between 1 and 8 total time points per patient. The Qiagen DNeasy Blood extraction kit was used to purify genomic DNA from total PBMCs and tumor samples. PBMCs were collected pretreatment and during treatment and were isolated and stored as previously described. The germline V gene (reference sequence) supplies CDR1 LNHNV and CDR2 YYDKDF. Trimming costs V 0 bases and J 7 bases, and their ends lie 15 bases apart. The CDR3 goes from the cysteine to the phenylalanine over 15 residues. This entry keeps only the CDR3 DNA: 45 bases, framed from base 1. Overall study outcomes, separate from this receptor: Among patients with durable benefit, tumor-associated TCR clones showed greater expansion in peripheral blood 3 weeks after treatment started (n ≈ 24, p = 0.022). Improved progression-free and overall survival was found to be associated with pretreatment peripheral blood TCR clonality below the median. Because the sample size was small (n ≈ 31) and many exploratory analyses were performed, the results are intended to be hypothesis-generating.

The material sequenced was PBMCs, taken around atezolizumab (anti-PD-L1) treatment. In this chain, TRBV15 is recombined with TRBJ2-5, with a weak D call of TRBD1 (6 bases match). This clonotype was obtained from a man in his 70s with urothelial cancer. The DNA is TGTGCCACCAGCAGAGATGCCCAGGGGATCGGGACCCAGTACTTC. Translated, it reads CATSRDAQGIGTQYF.